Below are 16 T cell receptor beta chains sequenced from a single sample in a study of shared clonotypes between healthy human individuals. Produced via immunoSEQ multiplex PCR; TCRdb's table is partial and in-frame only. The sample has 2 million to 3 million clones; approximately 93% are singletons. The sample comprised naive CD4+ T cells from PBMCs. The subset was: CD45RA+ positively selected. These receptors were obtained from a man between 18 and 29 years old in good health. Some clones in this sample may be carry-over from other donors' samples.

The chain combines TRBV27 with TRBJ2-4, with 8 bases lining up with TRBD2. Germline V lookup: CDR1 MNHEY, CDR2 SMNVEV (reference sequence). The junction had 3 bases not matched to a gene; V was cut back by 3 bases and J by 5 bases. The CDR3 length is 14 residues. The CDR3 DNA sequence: TGTGCCAGCAGTTTGGGAGCGGGAGAAAACATTCAGTACTTC. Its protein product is CASSLGAGENIQYF.

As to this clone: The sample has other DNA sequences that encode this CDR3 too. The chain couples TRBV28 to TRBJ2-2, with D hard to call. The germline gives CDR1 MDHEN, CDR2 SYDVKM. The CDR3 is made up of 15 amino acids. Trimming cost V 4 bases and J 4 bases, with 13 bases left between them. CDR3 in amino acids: CASSWDRRSTGELFF. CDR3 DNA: TGTGCCAGCAGTTGGGATCGGCGGAGCACCGGGGAGCTGTTTTTT.

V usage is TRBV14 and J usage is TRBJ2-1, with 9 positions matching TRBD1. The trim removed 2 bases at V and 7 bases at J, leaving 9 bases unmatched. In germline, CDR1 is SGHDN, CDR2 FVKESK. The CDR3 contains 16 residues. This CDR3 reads CASSQWGDRVSNEQFF. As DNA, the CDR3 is TGTGCCAGCAGCCAATGGGGGGACAGGGTCAGTAATGAGCAGTTCTTC.

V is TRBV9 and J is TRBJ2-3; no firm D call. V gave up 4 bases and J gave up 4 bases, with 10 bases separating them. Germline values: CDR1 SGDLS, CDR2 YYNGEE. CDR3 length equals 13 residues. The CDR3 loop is CASSPSSSDTQYF. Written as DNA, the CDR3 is TGTGCCAGCAGCCCCTCTTCTTCAGATACGCAGTATTTT. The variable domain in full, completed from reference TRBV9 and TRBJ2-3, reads DSGVTQTPKHLITATGQRVTLRCSPRSGDLSVYWYQQSLDQGLQFLIQYYNGEERAKGNILERFSAQQFPDLHSELNLSSLELGDSALYFCASSPSSSDTQYFGPGTRLTVL.

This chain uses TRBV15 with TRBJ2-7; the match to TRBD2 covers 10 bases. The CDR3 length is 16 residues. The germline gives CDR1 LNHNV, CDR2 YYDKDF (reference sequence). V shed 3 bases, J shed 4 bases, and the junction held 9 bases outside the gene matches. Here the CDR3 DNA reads TGTGCCACCAGCAGGATGGGTCTAGCGGGAGTGTACGAGCAGTACTTC. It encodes CATSRMGLAGVYEQYF. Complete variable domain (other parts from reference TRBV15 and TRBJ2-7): DAMVIQNPRYQVTQFGKPVTLSCSQTLNHNVMYWYQQKSSQAPKLLFHYYDKDFNNEADTPDNFQSRRPNTSFCFLDIRSPGLGDTAMYLCATSRMGLAGVYEQYFGPGTRLTVT.

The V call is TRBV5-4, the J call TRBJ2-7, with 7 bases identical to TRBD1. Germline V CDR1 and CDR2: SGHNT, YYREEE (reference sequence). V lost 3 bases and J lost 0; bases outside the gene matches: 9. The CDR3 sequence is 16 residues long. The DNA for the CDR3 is TGTGCCAGCAGCTCAAAAGGGAACAGGGGCTCCTACGAGCAGTACTTC. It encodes CASSSKGNRGSYEQYF.

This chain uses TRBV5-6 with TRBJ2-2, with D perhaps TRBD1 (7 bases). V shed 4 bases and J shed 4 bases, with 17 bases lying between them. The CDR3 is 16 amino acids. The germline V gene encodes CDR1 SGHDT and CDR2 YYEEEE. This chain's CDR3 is CASSPFGQGGTGELFF. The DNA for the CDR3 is TGTGCCAGCAGCCCCTTCGGGCAGGGGGGCACCGGGGAGCTGTTTTTT.

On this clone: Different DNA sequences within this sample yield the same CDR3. CDR3 loop: CASSLEGSSYEQYF. DNA for the CDR3: TGCGCCAGCAGCTTGGAAGGGAGCTCCTACGAGCAGTACTTC. The chain links TRBV5-1 to TRBJ2-7; D might be TRBD2 (5 bases). The CDR3 totals 14 residues. CDR1 is SGHRS, CDR2 YFSETQ, per germline. V lost 0 bases, J lost 0 bases, and 7 bases lay in between.

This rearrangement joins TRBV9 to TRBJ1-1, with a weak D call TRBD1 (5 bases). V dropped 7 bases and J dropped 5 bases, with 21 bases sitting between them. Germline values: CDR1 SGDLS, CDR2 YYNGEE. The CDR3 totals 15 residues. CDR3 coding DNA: TGTGCCAGCGCGAAAACCGGGACCCGGCGGACTGAAGCTTTCTTT. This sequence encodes CASAKTGTRRTEAFF.

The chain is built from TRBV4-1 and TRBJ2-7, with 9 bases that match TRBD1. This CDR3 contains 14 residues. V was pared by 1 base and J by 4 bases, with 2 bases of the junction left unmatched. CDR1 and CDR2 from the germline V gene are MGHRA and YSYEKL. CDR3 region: CASSQGQGEYEQYF. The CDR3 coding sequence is TGCGCCAGCAGCCAAGGACAGGGGGAATACGAGCAGTACTTC.

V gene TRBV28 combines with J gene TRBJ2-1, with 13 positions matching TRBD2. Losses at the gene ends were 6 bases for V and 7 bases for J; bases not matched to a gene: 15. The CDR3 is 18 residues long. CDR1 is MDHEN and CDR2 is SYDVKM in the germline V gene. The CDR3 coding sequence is TGTGCCAGCAGCCCCCACCCTAGGACTAGCGGGAGTATGAATGAGCAGTTCTTC. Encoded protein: CASSPHPRTSGSMNEQFF.

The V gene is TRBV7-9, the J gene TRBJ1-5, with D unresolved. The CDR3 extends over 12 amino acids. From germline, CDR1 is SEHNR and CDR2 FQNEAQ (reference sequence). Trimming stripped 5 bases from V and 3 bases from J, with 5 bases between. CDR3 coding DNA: TGTGCCAGCAGCGTACACAATCAGCCCCAGCATTTT. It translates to CASSVHNQPQHF.

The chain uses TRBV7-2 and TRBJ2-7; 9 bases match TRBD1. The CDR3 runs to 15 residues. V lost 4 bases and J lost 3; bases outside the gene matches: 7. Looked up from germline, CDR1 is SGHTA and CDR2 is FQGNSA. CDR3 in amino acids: CASSSRTGDVYEQYF. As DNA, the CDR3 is TGTGCCAGCAGCTCCAGGACAGGGGACGTCTACGAGCAGTACTTC.

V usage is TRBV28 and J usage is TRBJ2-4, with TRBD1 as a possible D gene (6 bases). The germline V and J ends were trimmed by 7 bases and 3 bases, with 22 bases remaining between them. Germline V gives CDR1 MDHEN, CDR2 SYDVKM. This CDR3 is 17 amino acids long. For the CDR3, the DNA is TGTGCCAGCATCAGCTCGGGCAGGGGCTATCACAAAAACATTCAGTACTTC. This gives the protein CASISSGRGYHKNIQYF.

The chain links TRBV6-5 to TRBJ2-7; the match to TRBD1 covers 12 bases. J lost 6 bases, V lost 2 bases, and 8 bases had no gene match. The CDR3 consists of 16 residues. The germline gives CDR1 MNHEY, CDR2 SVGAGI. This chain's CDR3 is CASSYRPGQGASEQYF. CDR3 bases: TGTGCCAGCAGTTACCGGCCGGGACAGGGGGCGTCCGAGCAGTACTTC.

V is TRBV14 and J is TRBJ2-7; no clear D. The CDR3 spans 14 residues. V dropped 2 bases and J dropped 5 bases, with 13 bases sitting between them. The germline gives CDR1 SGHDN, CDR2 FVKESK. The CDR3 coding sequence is TGTGCCAGCAGCCAACTCTTTTGGGCGAACGAGCAGTACTTC. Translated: CASSQLFWANEQYF.